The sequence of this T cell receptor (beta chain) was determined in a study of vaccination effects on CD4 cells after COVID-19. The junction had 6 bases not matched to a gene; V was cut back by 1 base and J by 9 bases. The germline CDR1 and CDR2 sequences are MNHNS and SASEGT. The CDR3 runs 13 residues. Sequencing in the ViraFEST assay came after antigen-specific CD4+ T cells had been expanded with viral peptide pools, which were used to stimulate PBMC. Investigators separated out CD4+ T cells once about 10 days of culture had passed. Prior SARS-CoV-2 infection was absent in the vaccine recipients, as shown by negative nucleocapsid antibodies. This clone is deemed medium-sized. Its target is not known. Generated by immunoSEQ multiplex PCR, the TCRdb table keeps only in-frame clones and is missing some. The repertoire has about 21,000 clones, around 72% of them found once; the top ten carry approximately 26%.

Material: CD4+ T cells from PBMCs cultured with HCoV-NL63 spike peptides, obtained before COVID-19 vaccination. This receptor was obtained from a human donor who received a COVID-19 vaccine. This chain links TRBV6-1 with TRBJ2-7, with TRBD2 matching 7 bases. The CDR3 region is CASSEGGGYGQYF. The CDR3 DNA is TGTGCCAGCAGTGAAGGGGGAGGGTATGGGCAGTACTTC.